This TCR beta chain is drawn from a study of T cell responses to AZD1222 COVID-19 vaccine. General study results and limits: Among the donors, most were white British and more were female, and clonal diversity was possibly underestimated. Variant regions that are unmutated are reportedly the target of nearly half of spike-specific TCRs.

Second-dose groups at about 4 or about 12 weeks were pooled. The data were produced by immunoSEQ multiplex PCR, yet TCRdb's version contains in-frame clones alone and is incomplete. The repertoire includes more than 75,000 clones, around 93% of them detected once, and approximately 8% sits in the top ten. On this clone: Its cognate antigen is unknown.

The CDR3 spans 16 residues. The V and J ends lost 4 bases and 3 bases, in that order; junction bases with no gene match: 9. CDR1 is SGHNT, CDR2 YYREEE, per germline (reference sequence). Here the sequenced sample was peripheral blood, taken 28 days after the second AZD1222 dose. The receptor comes from an adult who received the AZD1222 COVID-19 vaccine. The chain carries TRBV5-4 and TRBJ2-2, with TRBD2 identical over 7 bases. The CDR3 DNA reads TGTGCCAGCAGCAAATCCGGGACTACCTACACCGGGGAGCTGTTTTTT. It specifies CASSKSGTTYTGELFF.